These 8 T cell receptor beta chains share one sample of origin, sequenced in a study of CD8 T cells in Susac syndrome. Reverse transcription used roughly 0.45 to 1 ug RNA and random hexamers. TCRdb reprocessed the immunoSEQ multiplex PCR reads via MiXCR and lists one record per CDR3 protein. Counted here are about 100,000 distinct CDR3 sequences, around 95% occurring once; the ten biggest clones make up less than 0.35%. The specimen was CD8+ T cells from PBMCs. The receptor source for this set is a human donor with Susac syndrome.

The chain employs TRBV14 and TRBJ2-1; the D gene is possibly TRBD2 (5 bases). The V gene's germline CDR1 is SGHDN and CDR2 FVKESK. The CDR3 consists of 14 residues. The germline V and J ends were trimmed by 1 base and 8 bases, with 12 bases remaining between them. CDR3: CASSQGGGRDEQFF. In DNA form, the CDR3 reads TGTGCCAGCAGCCAAGGAGGCGGGCGGGATGAGCAGTTCTTC.

The rearrangement joins TRBV4-2 to TRBJ2-7; 12 positions match TRBD1. J gave up 5 bases and V 0 bases, and 5 bases lay outside the gene matches. Germline V gene data show CDR1 as LGHNA and CDR2 as YNFKEQ. The CDR3 totals 16 residues. This chain's CDR3 is CASSQDTGTGGDEQYF. For the CDR3, the DNA is TGTGCCAGCAGCCAAGATACCGGGACAGGGGGCGACGAGCAGTACTTC.

The V and J genes are TRBV18 and TRBJ1-1; D unclear. Trimming took 0 bases from V and 5 from J, leaving 13 bases between them. This CDR3 has 15 amino acids. Germline V gene lookup returns CDR1 KGHSH and CDR2 LQKENI. This chain's CDR3 is CASSPPGEGATEAFF. As DNA, the CDR3 is TGTGCCAGCTCACCACCGGGCGAGGGAGCGACTGAAGCTTTCTTT.

The gene calls are TRBV3-1 and TRBJ2-1; D call uncertain. Germline V gene sequence: CDR1 LGHDT, CDR2 YNNKEL (reference sequence). The CDR3 sequence is 17 residues long. The ends were cut back, 0 bases at V and 0 bases at J, with 12 bases in the middle. CDR3: CASSQESTASSYNEQFF. CDR3 nucleotide sequence: TGTGCCAGCAGCCAAGAGTCCACGGCGAGCTCCTACAATGAGCAGTTCTTC.

This chain joins TRBV6-5 and TRBJ2-1; 10 bases fit TRBD2. Unmatched junction bases numbered 10, after V lost 2 bases and J lost 3 bases. CDR3 length: 18 amino acids. Germline CDR1 MNHEY, CDR2 SVGAGI. The DNA for the CDR3 is TGTGCCAGCAGTTACGGCCGACAAGTAGCGGGAGGCTACAATGAGCAGTTCTTC. Its translation: CASSYGRQVAGGYNEQFF.

V usage is TRBV21-1 and J usage is TRBJ1-1; the D segment call TRBD1 is taken from the table without a DNA check. TRBV21-1 is marked as a pseudogene. The CDR3 extends over 12 amino acids. As DNA, the CDR3 is TGTGCCAGCAGCATGAACAGGGAAGAAGCTTTCTTT. As protein: CASSMNREEAFF.

The chain carries TRBV28 and TRBJ1-5, with 8 nucleotides matching TRBD1. V lost 2 bases, J lost 12 bases, and 0 bases stayed unmatched. The germline V gene has CDR1 MDHEN and CDR2 SYDVKM. The CDR3 spans 11 residues. Here the CDR3 reads CASSLGTGQHF. The CDR3, as DNA: TGTGCCAGCAGTTTAGGGACAGGCCAGCATTTT.

This chain connects TRBV28 to TRBJ2-1; 8 nucleotides agree with TRBD2. The germline gives CDR1 MDHEN, CDR2 SYDVKM. The CDR3 has 15 residues. For the CDR3, the DNA is TGTGCTACCAAACAGGGACTAGACTCCTACAATGAGCAGTTCTTC. Translation: CATKQGLDSYNEQFF.